The 32 T cell receptor beta chains below all came from one sample that was sequenced in a study of blood T cell repertoires in COVID-19. The data were produced by immunoSEQ multiplex PCR, yet TCRdb's version contains in-frame clones alone and is incomplete. The sample contains tens of thousands of clones, over 70% of which appear only once. Sequenced sample: peripheral blood. The receptors shown here come from an elderly man with active or convalescent COVID-19.

The DNA for the CDR3 is TGCGCCAGCAGCCAAGATCCGGAGACTAGTGGTGAGCAGTTCTTC. Its protein is CASSQDPETSGEQFF. The chain carries TRBV4-3 and TRBJ2-1, with a possible D match to TRBD2 (6 bases). The V end was cut by 0 bases, the J end by 9 bases, with 15 bases between. This CDR3 spans 15 amino acids. Germline lookup yields CDR1 LGHNA and CDR2 YSLEER.

This rearrangement joins TRBV11-2 to TRBJ2-7; 11 nucleotides align to TRBD2. Germline lookup yields CDR1 SGHAT and CDR2 FQNNGV. This CDR3 is 14 amino acids long. Unmatched junction bases numbered 4, after V lost 5 bases and J lost 4 bases. CDR3 loop: CASSATSGGYEQYF. CDR3 DNA sequence: TGTGCCAGCAGCGCTACTAGCGGGGGTTACGAGCAGTACTTC.

The chain is built from TRBV9 and TRBJ1-4, with D perhaps TRBD1 (6 bases). Trimming pared 0 bases from V and 3 bases from J, leaving 9 bases between. The CDR3 has 15 amino acids. Germline V gene sequence: CDR1 SGDLS, CDR2 YYNGEE. This CDR3 reads CASSVGTVPNEKLFF. DNA for the CDR3: TGTGCCAGCAGCGTAGGGACAGTACCTAATGAAAAACTGTTTTTT.

Only one count was recorded for this clone. The chain recombines TRBV6-4 with TRBJ2-1, with D possibly being TRBD2 (6 bases). Trimming removed 5 bases at V and 1 base at J, with 15 bases between. CDR3 length: 16 amino acids. Germline values: CDR1 MRHNA, CDR2 SNTAGT. The CDR3 nucleotides read TGTGCCAGCAGTTCCTCCGGGACTCAATCCTACAATGAGCAGTTCTTC. As protein: CASSSSGTQSYNEQFF.

The gene calls are TRBV5-6 and TRBJ2-1; 7 nucleotides align to TRBD2. The CDR3 loop spans 16 amino acids. J gave up 7 bases and V 6 bases, and 16 bases lay outside the gene matches. CDR1 SGHDT and CDR2 YYEEEE come from the germline V gene. In nucleotides, the CDR3 is TGTGCCAGCACCCCCCCGGTCGCGGGAGAATTAAATGAGCAGTTCTTC. Translation gives CASTPPVAGELNEQFF. The full variable domain, completed using reference TRBV5-6 and TRBJ2-1, is DAGVTQSPTHLIKTRGQQVTLRCSPKSGHDTVSWYQQALGQGPQFIFQYYEEEERQRGNFPDRFSGHQFPNYSSELNVNALLLGDSALYLCASTPPVAGELNEQFFGPGTRLTVL.

The chain links TRBV7-6 to TRBJ2-3; D may be TRBD2 (6 bases). CDR1 SGHVS and CDR2 FNYEAQ come from the germline V gene. The CDR3 covers 17 residues. V shed 0 bases and J shed 6 bases, with 19 bases lying between them. CDR3 loop: CASSLASAGYYQDTQYF. CDR3 nucleotides: TGTGCCAGCAGCTTAGCCTCTGCGGGGTACTACCAGGATACGCAGTATTTT.

The V and J genes are TRBV7-9 and TRBJ2-7; 9 nucleotides line up with TRBD1. The germline V gene has CDR1 SEHNR and CDR2 FQNEAQ (reference sequence). The CDR3 has 16 amino acids. With V trimmed by 5 bases and J by 2 bases, 10 bases remained unmatched. For the CDR3, the DNA is TGTGCCAGCAGCCACGCTACTGGACAGGGGCCCTACGAGCAGTACTTC. It translates to CASSHATGQGPYEQYF.

The chain employs TRBV18 and TRBJ1-2; 7 nucleotides agree with TRBD1. From germline, CDR1 is KGHSH and CDR2 LQKENI. Unmatched junction bases numbered 7, after V lost 2 bases and J lost 4 bases. CDR3 length: 15 amino acids. The CDR3 DNA is TGTGCCAGCTCACCAAATACAGGGGCTCGCTATGGCTACACCTTC. It translates to CASSPNTGARYGYTF.

As for this clone: Germline is not matched at one junction end, which may reflect a read error. This chain's CDR3 is CASSRDRLSSEQYF. In DNA form, the CDR3 reads TGTGCCAGCTCACGGGACAGGCTGTCCTCCGAGCAGTACTTC. This chain uses TRBV18 with TRBJ2-7; 8 nucleotides match TRBD1. From germline, CDR1 is KGHSH and CDR2 LQKENI. The CDR3 totals 14 residues.

This clone is a singleton in its sample. This chain uses TRBV21-1 with TRBJ2-4; the table assigns TRBD2, which was not confirmed against the DNA. TRBV21-1 is assigned pseudogene status. CDR3 length: 16 amino acids. The CDR3 here is CASSKEAGGSKNIQYF. CDR3 coding DNA: TGTGCCAGCAGCAAAGAGGCAGGCGGGTCCAAAAACATTCAGTACTTC.

The chain uses TRBV4-3 and TRBJ1-2; D ambiguous. The CDR3 runs 14 residues. The germline V gene has CDR1 LGHNA and CDR2 YSLEER. V lost 1 base and J 2 bases, leaving 8 bases between the germline ends. CDR3 in DNA: TGCGCCAGCAGCCAAGGCCAGAAGAACTATGGCTACACCTTC. As protein: CASSQGQKNYGYTF.

This sequence joins TRBV9 and TRBJ2-3; tentatively, D is TRBD1 (5 bases). Trimming removed 3 bases from V and 6 bases from J, with 14 bases in between. Germline loops: CDR1 SGDLS, CDR2 YYNGEE. The length of the CDR3 is 14 residues. CDR3 region: CASSAQGLSDTQYF. For the CDR3, the DNA is TGTGCCAGCAGCGCGCAGGGCTTGTCCGATACGCAGTATTTT.

Only one count was recorded for this clone. The rearrangement links TRBV5-1 to TRBJ2-5; TRBD2 agrees at 8 bases. Germline values: CDR1 SGHRS, CDR2 YFSETQ. The CDR3 spans 16 residues. V lost 2 bases to trimming and J lost 3 bases; unmatched junction nucleotides: 9. CDR3 bases: TGCGCCAGCAGCTTTTCTTATAGCGGGGTAAAAGAGACCCAGTACTTC. It encodes CASSFSYSGVKETQYF.

V is TRBV24-1 and J is TRBJ1-2, with D unresolved. The CDR3 runs to 12 residues. Trimming stripped 0 bases from V and 7 bases from J, with 5 bases between. The germline CDR1 and CDR2 sequences are KGHDR and SFDVKD. The CDR3 spells CATSDLNTGYTF. The CDR3 DNA sequence: TGTGCCACCAGTGATTTGAACACTGGCTACACCTTC.

The chain carries TRBV7-2 and TRBJ2-1; TRBD2 is a possible D gene (8 bases). In germline, CDR1 is SGHTA, CDR2 FQGNSA. Trimming stripped 5 bases from V and 9 bases from J, with 20 bases between. This CDR3 has 15 amino acids. DNA of the CDR3: TGTGCCAGCAGCACCCTAGCGGGTCAGGGGGGTGAGCAGTTCTTC. Translating gives CASSTLAGQGGEQFF.

A note on this clone: Additional DNA sequences in this sample encode the identical CDR3. The V call is TRBV4-3, the J call TRBJ1-1, with D unresolved. The ends were cut back, 0 bases at V and 1 base at J, with 6 bases in the middle. This CDR3 spans 14 amino acids. In germline, CDR1 is LGHNA, CDR2 YSLEER. This chain's CDR3 is CASSQDRGNTEAFF. CDR3 DNA sequence: TGCGCCAGCAGCCAAGATCGAGGGAACACTGAAGCTTTCTTT.

The chain uses TRBV7-2 and TRBJ1-2, with 9 bases matching TRBD1. Trimming took 7 bases from V and 8 from J; bases not matched to a gene: 8. This CDR3 is built from 13 residues. Germline V gene sequence: CDR1 SGHTA, CDR2 FQGNSA. The DNA for the CDR3 is TGTGCCAGCAACAGACAGGGGGAAGGCGGCTACACCTTC. Translating it yields CASNRQGEGGYTF. Full variable domain (missing parts from reference TRBV7-2 and TRBJ1-2): GAGVSQSPSNKVTEKGKDVELRCDPISGHTALYWYRQSLGQGLEFLIYFQGNSAPDKSGLPSDRFSAERTGGSVSTLTIQRTQQEDSAVYLCASNRQGEGGYTFGSGTRLTVV.

The CDR3 DNA reads as TGCGCCAGCAGCCAAGATTCCGCCAGGTTTAAAAAACTGTTTTTT. Protein product: CASSQDSARFKKLFF. This sequence joins TRBV4-1 and TRBJ1-4, with D uncertain. V was trimmed by 0 bases and J by 9 bases, leaving 14 bases between them. The germline V gene has CDR1 MGHRA and CDR2 YSYEKL. This CDR3 has 15 amino acids.

This chain joins TRBV7-2 and TRBJ1-2, with a possible D match to TRBD1 (6 bases). Germline CDR1 is SGHTA and CDR2 is FQGNSA. Trimming took 7 bases from V and 4 from J, leaving 19 bases between them. This CDR3 region has 15 residues. The CDR3, as DNA: TGTGCCAGCAACTCTAGGGGGGGCGCGGGCTATGGCTACACCTTC. Protein product: CASNSRGGAGYGYTF.

The chain joins TRBV7-2 to TRBJ1-2; D unclear. The CDR3 extends over 16 amino acids. Per germline, CDR1 SGHTA and CDR2 FQGNSA. V was clipped by 1 base and J by 0 bases, with 12 bases between them. DNA of the CDR3: TGTGCCAGCAGCTTAGGGGGAGGGCGGACTAACTATGGCTACACCTTC. Its protein is CASSLGGGRTNYGYTF.

The CDR3 nucleotides read TGTGCCAGCAGCCAAGCTTTACAGGGGATGCCTAAGTTCTTC. Amino acids: CASSQALQGMPKFF. J is TRBJ2-1 and V is TRBV3-1 (or the pseudogene TRBV3-2); 7 nucleotides agree with TRBD1. This CDR3 is 14 amino acids long. V lost 1 base to trimming and J lost 14 bases; unmatched junction nucleotides: 11. Germline lookup yields CDR1 LGHDT and CDR2 YNNKEL (reference sequence).

The count of this clone is one. The chain has TRBV9 and TRBJ1-6, with a weak D call TRBD1 (6 bases). Germline V gene data show CDR1 as SGDLS and CDR2 as YYNGEE. Trimming cost V 9 bases and J 8 bases, with 18 bases left between them. This CDR3 is built from 14 residues. Here the CDR3 DNA reads TGTGCCACTAAAAGCAAGGGGGAGTATTCACCCCTCCACTTT. Its translation: CATKSKGEYSPLHF. The whole variable domain, filled in from reference TRBV9 and TRBJ1-6, reads DSGVTQTPKHLITATGQRVTLRCSPRSGDLSVYWYQQSLDQGLQFLIQYYNGEERAKGNILERFSAQQFPDLHSELNLSSLELGDSALYFCATKSKGEYSPLHFGNGTRLTVT.

This sequence joins TRBV2 and TRBJ1-1, with D unclear. This CDR3 spans 13 amino acids. Between the trimmed V and J ends, which lost 10 bases and 4 bases, there was a span of 16 bases. Germline V gene lookup returns CDR1 SNHLY and CDR2 FYNNEI. Written as DNA, the CDR3 is TGTGCCACTATGCGGTCAACAACCACTGAAGCTTTCTTT. It translates to CATMRSTTTEAFF. The full variable domain, rest sourced from reference TRBV2 and TRBJ1-1, is EPEVTQTPSHQVTQMGQEVILRCVPISNHLYFYWYRQILGQKVEFLVSFYNNEISEKSEIFDDQFSVERPDGSNFTLKIRSTKLEDSAMYFCATMRSTTTEAFFGQGTRLTVV.

The chain joins TRBV6-5 to TRBJ1-2; D is unresolved. The V gene's germline CDR1 is MNHEY and CDR2 SVGAGI. Trimming shortened V by 5 bases and J by 7 bases, and 20 bases separated the two germline ends. There are 15 residues in the CDR3. The CDR3, as DNA: TGTGCCAGCAGTAGTCCTAGACCGGGAAGGGCTGGCTACACCTTC. It translates to CASSSPRPGRAGYTF.

The rearrangement uses TRBV19 and TRBJ2-2; 9 nucleotides agree with TRBD1. V lost 5 bases, J lost 4 bases, and 2 bases stayed unmatched. The germline V gene encodes CDR1 LNHDA and CDR2 SQIVND (reference sequence). There are 14 residues in the CDR3. CDR3 amino acids: CASSGQGFTGELFF. For the CDR3, the DNA is TGTGCCAGTAGTGGACAGGGGTTCACCGGGGAGCTGTTTTTT.

This CDR3 reads CASSFSGATYEQYF. CDR3 DNA sequence: TGTGCCAGCAGCTTTAGCGGGGCTACCTACGAGCAGTACTTC. This chain joins TRBV7-9 and TRBJ2-7, with 8 bases matching TRBD2. The V segment lost 3 bases and the J segment 2 bases; nucleotides outside the gene matches: 3. Germline CDR1 reads SEHNR; CDR2 reads FQNEAQ (reference sequence). The CDR3 length is 14 residues.

The chain employs TRBV2 and TRBJ1-5, with 7 bases aligning to TRBD1. CDR1 is SNHLY, CDR2 FYNNEI, per germline. V shed 6 bases and J 6 bases; nucleotides not matched to a gene: 8. This CDR3 contains 14 residues. CDR3 loop: CASRTDRLVQPQHF. The CDR3 nucleotides read TGTGCCAGCAGAACGGACAGGTTGGTTCAGCCCCAGCATTTT.

V usage is TRBV28 and J usage is TRBJ1-5; 8 bases fit TRBD1. The CDR3 extends over 15 amino acids. CDR1 and CDR2 (germline): MDHEN, SYDVKM. V dropped 2 bases and J dropped 4; count of bases not matched to a gene: 4. DNA for the CDR3: TGTGCCAGCAGTTTAGGGACAGGTTATAATCAGCCCCAGCATTTT. Amino acids: CASSLGTGYNQPQHF.

In this sample, this clone turned up many times. The chain uses TRBV29-1 and TRBJ2-7; 13 nucleotides line up with TRBD2. The J segment lost 1 base and the V segment lost 3 bases, leaving 6 bases of the junction unmatched. The CDR3 runs 16 residues. Per the germline V gene, CDR1 is SQVTM and CDR2 is ANQGSEA. CDR3 loop: CSVEGLAGKGSYEQYF. For the CDR3, the DNA is TGCAGCGTTGAGGGACTAGCGGGGAAGGGTTCCTACGAGCAGTACTTC.

This chain links TRBV2 with TRBJ2-2, with unresolved D. Trimming cost V 3 bases and J 0 bases, with 8 bases left between them. The germline gives CDR1 SNHLY, CDR2 FYNNEI. The CDR3 is made up of 15 amino acids. CDR3 sequence: CASSEGSSNTGELFF. CDR3 nucleotide sequence: TGTGCCAGCAGTGAGGGCAGTTCGAACACCGGGGAGCTGTTTTTT.

This clone was seen more than once but under ten times. V and J are TRBV2 and TRBJ2-3, with 7 bases that match TRBD1. The germline CDR1 and CDR2 sequences are SNHLY and FYNNEI. This CDR3 is 14 amino acids long. Trimming removed 5 bases from V and 5 bases from J; junction bases left unmatched: 7. The CDR3 DNA sequence: TGTGCCAGCAGTCGACAGGGCCCCCAAGATACGCAGTATTTT. This codes for CASSRQGPQDTQYF.

This clone showed up just a few times. V and J are TRBV12-1 and TRBJ2-3; the DNA was not used to check the table's D call, TRBD2. TRBV12-1 is tagged as a pseudogene. The CDR3 is made up of 17 amino acids. CDR3 amino acids: CASSLCGLVASTDTQYF. The CDR3 DNA reads TGTGCCAGCAGCCTTTGCGGGCTAGTCGCTAGCACAGATACGCAGTATTTT.